This TCR beta chain stems from a study of cytotoxic CD8 clonotypes in ibrutinib-treated CLL (dated by TCRdb to the early 2020s). For context, the study as a whole: The cohort included some 14 treatment-naive and some 10 relapsed/refractory patients; roughly 17 were IGHV unmutated. Longitudinal samples were available for about 30% of the roughly 90 trial participants. Cryopreserved peripheral blood mononuclear cells were collected at three points: before therapy, at response, and at either sustained remission or disease progression. Patients were still on ibrutinib when every remission and progressive disease sample was collected. Samples averaged approximately 260,000 productive templates and some 96,000 productive rearrangements. Responses were partial in around 24 patients and complete in 2; after median approximately 67 months follow-up, roughly 14 stayed in remission and about twelve progressed. Response samples were obtained after a median of 12 months of treatment, with a range of roughly 6 to 36 months.

The goal of deep resolution MiSeq sequencing was a depth between 1 in 1 million and 1 in 200,000 T cells, and coverage averaged 10x per clonotype. TCR beta libraries were generated with the immunoSEQ hsTCRB Kit. The paper's data handling went like this. Data were analyzed with ImmunoSEQ Data Assistant and ImmunoSEQ Analyzer, with V, D and J genes assigned per IMGT definitions. Clonality, with values ranging from 0 to 1, was calculated as one minus the normalized Shannon entropy of productive rearrangement frequencies. Only overrepresented clonotypes making up at least 0.05% of each patient's repertoire were included in the public clonotype analysis. Repertoires from 10 to 15 age-matched healthy donors in immuneACCESS were used as clonality controls. TCRdb re-hosts the immuneACCESS table, in-frame sequences only. Its copies lack some clones; in the studies checked, an unresolved V gene accounts for under half of them, and the cause for the rest is not known. Clone size and V and J calls were adopted from that table, with D and trimming inferred from the DNA. The sample table holds over 150,000 clones, of which more than 65% were seen once. Of the sample, roughly 2% is held by the ten largest clones.

About this clone itself: What antigen it recognizes has not been identified. Base qualities are not recorded, but no much larger clone differs from it by a single base.

The germline ends are 18 bases apart after V is trimmed by 6 bases and J by 3 bases. The germline V gene sets CDR1 to SNHLY and CDR2 to FYNNEI. The CDR3 goes from the cysteine to the phenylalanine over 16 residues. Of all the DNA, just the CDR3 is kept, 48 bases in frame from base 1. General conclusions and limits of the study: Baseline clonality was found to be higher than that of age-matched healthy donors and was strongly correlated with circulating CD8+ T-cell counts. Public clonotypes were rare and either shrank or stayed stable during treatment, and the rise in clonality at ibrutinib response reflected expansion of private clonotypes. At ibrutinib response clonality went up, during sustained remission it held steady, and at progression it dropped back toward baseline. Sampling times were not matched between sustained-remission and progressing patients, and lymph node repertoires were not studied.

Interpreted using the paper, the time point label stands for: about twelve months on ibrutinib. Approximately 2 micrograms of genomic DNA were extracted from cryopreserved PBMCs for TCR beta library preparation. Longitudinal blood samples from CLL patients on ibrutinib monotherapy were analyzed using high-throughput TCR beta sequencing. The patients took part in an open-label, single-center phase 2 trial of ibrutinib monotherapy. This specimen was PBMCs, taken after 12 months of ibrutinib treatment. This receptor chain uses TRBV2 and TRBJ2-1; a tentative D match to TRBD2 spans 6 bases. This clonotype was obtained from a human donor with chronic lymphocytic leukemia. The CDR3 sequence is CASRGGVGERYNEQFF. The DNA is TGTGCCAGCAGGGGCGGGGTGGGGGAGCGCTACAATGAGCAGTTCTTC. Supplemented by the reference TRBV2 and TRBJ2-1 proteins around the CDR3, the complete variable domain is EPEVTQTPSHQVTQMGQEVILRCVPISNHLYFYWYRQILGQKVEFLVSFYNNEISEKSEIFDDQFSVERPDGSNFTLKIRSTKLEDSAMYFCASRGGVGERYNEQFFGPGTRLTVL.